This T cell receptor beta chain was sequenced during a study of T cells in Graves' hyperthyroidism and ophthalmopathy. Germline V gives CDR1 SGHRS, CDR2 YFSETQ. This CDR3 is 13 amino acids long. The V and J ends lost 0 bases and 11 bases respectively, with 14 bases between them. Graves' hyperthyroidism showing no ophthalmopathy progression within 18 months was considered stable. It was RNA transcripts that yielded the amplified TCR beta CDR3 regions. HTBI primers were used for first-round RT-PCR of the TCR CDR3. A single record per CDR3 protein comes from TCRdb applying MiXCR to the multiplex PCR reads. In the table there are around 450,000 distinct CDR3 sequences, 15% to 18% of which are singletons. This clonotype has a count of ten or more.

The TCR comes from a woman under 30 with Graves' hyperthyroidism. This chain connects TRBV5-1 to TRBJ1-1; D uncertain. Sequences were obtained from blood. CDR3 DNA: TGCGCCAGCAGCTTGGGGGCCTCTTCCGAGGCTTTCTTT. Amino acids: CASSLGASSEAFF.